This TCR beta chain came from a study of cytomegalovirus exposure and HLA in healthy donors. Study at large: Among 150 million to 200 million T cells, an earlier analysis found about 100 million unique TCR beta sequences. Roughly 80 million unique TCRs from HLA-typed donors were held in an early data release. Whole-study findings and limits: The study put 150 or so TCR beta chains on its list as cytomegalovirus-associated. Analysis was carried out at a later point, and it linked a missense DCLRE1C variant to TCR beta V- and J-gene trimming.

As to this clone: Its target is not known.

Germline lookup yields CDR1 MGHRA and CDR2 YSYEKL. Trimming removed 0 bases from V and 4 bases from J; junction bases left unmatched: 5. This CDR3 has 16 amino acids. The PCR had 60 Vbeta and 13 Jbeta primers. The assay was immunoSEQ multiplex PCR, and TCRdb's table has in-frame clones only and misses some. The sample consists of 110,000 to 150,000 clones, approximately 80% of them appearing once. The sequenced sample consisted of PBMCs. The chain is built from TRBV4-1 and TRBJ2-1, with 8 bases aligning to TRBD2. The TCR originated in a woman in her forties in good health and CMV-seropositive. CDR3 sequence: CASSQDGGGPYNEQFF. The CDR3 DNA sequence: TGCGCCAGCAGCCAAGACGGGGGGGGGCCATACAATGAGCAGTTCTTC.